Each of the 28 T cell receptor beta chains below was sequenced from the same sample in a study of blood T cell repertoires in COVID-19. The protocol was immunoSEQ multiplex PCR, while the TCRdb copy is restricted to in-frame clones and leaves out a portion. The table includes 60,000 to 95,000 clones, roughly 70% detected once. The sample consisted of peripheral blood. The origin of the receptors is a human donor with acute or convalescent COVID-19. The donor label of this sample is uncertain.

The genes are TRBV7-3 and TRBJ2-3; TRBD1 might be the D (5 bases). The V and J ends lost 5 bases and 9 bases respectively, with 24 bases between them. This CDR3 spans 16 amino acids. Germline V lookup: CDR1 SGHTA, CDR2 FQGTGA. This chain's CDR3 is CASSPIPGGGRETQYF. The CDR3 bases are TGTGCCAGCAGCCCCATTCCGGGCGGCGGCAGGGAAACGCAGTATTTT.

Only a few counts were recorded for this clone. The chain links TRBV7-9 to TRBJ2-7; 7 bases align to TRBD2. Germline V lookup: CDR1 SEHNR, CDR2 FQNEAQ (reference sequence). The ends lost 9 bases at V and 0 bases at J; junction bases unmatched: 5. This CDR3 is built from 13 residues. The CDR3 DNA reads TGTGCCAGTACGGGCGGGAGCTCCTACGAGCAGTACTTC. This codes for CASTGGSSYEQYF.

The CDR3 reads CASTRWDRPYEQYV. The CDR3 DNA sequence: TGTGCCAGCACGCGGTGGGACAGGCCCTACGAGCAGTACGTC. This rearrangement joins TRBV11-1 to TRBJ2-7; TRBD1 matches at 8 bases. This CDR3 region has 14 residues. Per the germline V gene, CDR1 is SGHAT and CDR2 is FQDESV (reference sequence). V gave up 7 bases and J gave up 2 bases; unmatched junction bases: 7.

This clone has only a few counts. V is TRBV7-2 and J is TRBJ1-5; 9 bases are shared with TRBD1. Germline V CDR1 and CDR2: SGHTA, FQGNSA. J lost 7 bases, V lost 5 bases, and 0 bases had no gene match. CDR3 length: 12 amino acids. Here the CDR3 reads CASSDRGQPQHF. The DNA for the CDR3 is TGTGCCAGCAGCGACAGGGGGCAGCCCCAGCATTTT.

The chain has TRBV5-1 and TRBJ1-1, with 7 bases fitting TRBD1. Losses at the gene ends were 3 bases for V and 1 base for J; bases not matched to a gene: 3. CDR1 is SGHRS and CDR2 is YFSETQ in the germline V gene. The CDR3 contains 14 residues. The CDR3 nucleotides read TGCGCCAGCAGCTGGGACAGCAGGAACACTGAAGCTTTCTTT. It yields the protein CASSWDSRNTEAFF.

V and J are TRBV21-1 and TRBJ1-5. TRBV21-1 is termed a pseudogene. The CDR3 consists of 18 residues. The CDR3 reads CASSKGAGNGSWDQPQHF. The CDR3 DNA reads as TGTGCCAGCAGCAAAGGGGCAGGGAACGGGAGTTGGGATCAGCCCCAGCATTTT.

The chain recombines TRBV3-1 (or the pseudogene TRBV3-2) with TRBJ2-1; tentatively, D is TRBD1 (5 bases). The CDR3 is 15 amino acids. Germline V gene sequence: CDR1 LGHDT, CDR2 YNNKEL (reference sequence). The V and J ends lost 3 bases and 7 bases respectively, with 16 bases between them. The DNA for the CDR3 is TGTGCCAGCAGCCAGGCCCCGTCAGGGTCGAATGAGCAGTTCTTC. Amino acids: CASSQAPSGSNEQFF.

V usage is TRBV10-3 and J usage is TRBJ1-2; the match to TRBD1 covers 9 bases. CDR1 is ENHRY, CDR2 SYGVKD, per germline. J was trimmed by 4 bases and V by 6 bases; bases with no gene match: 6. CDR3 length: 14 residues. CDR3 loop: CAIRAQGAGYGYTF. CDR3 bases: TGTGCCATCAGGGCACAGGGGGCAGGCTATGGCTACACCTTC.

This clone was counted between two and nine times. This chain links TRBV14 with TRBJ1-6; D perhaps matches TRBD1 (6 bases). This CDR3 comprises 14 residues. Between the trimmed V and J ends, which lost 0 bases and 9 bases, there was a span of 9 bases. Germline V gene lookup returns CDR1 SGHDN and CDR2 FVKESK. The CDR3 DNA reads as TGTGCCAGCAGCCAAGAACAGGGTCCTTCACCCCTCCACTTT. Translating it yields CASSQEQGPSPLHF.

The chain uses TRBV28 and TRBJ1-1; D is unresolved. The germline CDR1 and CDR2 sequences are MDHEN and SYDVKM. The ends were cut back, 8 bases at V and 4 bases at J, with 20 bases in the middle. The CDR3 is 15 residues long. The CDR3 spells CASLPPTVPSTEAFF. The DNA of the CDR3 is TGTGCCAGCCTCCCCCCCACAGTCCCTTCCACTGAAGCTTTCTTT. Together with reference TRBV28 and TRBJ1-1, the CDR3 gives the full variable domain: DVKVTQSSRYLVKRTGEKVFLECVQDMDHENMFWYRQDPGLGLRLIYFSYDVKMKEKGDIPEGYSVSREKKERFSLILESASTNQTSMYLCASLPPTVPSTEAFFGQGTRLTVV.

A few counts support this clone. V and J are TRBV19 and TRBJ2-1, with 11 positions matching TRBD2. This CDR3 has 15 amino acids. V shed 5 bases, J shed 9 bases, and the junction held 9 bases outside the gene matches. The germline gives CDR1 LNHDA, CDR2 SQIVND (reference sequence). CDR3: CASSATTSGRGEQFF. CDR3 DNA sequence: TGTGCCAGTAGTGCAACAACTAGCGGGAGAGGTGAGCAGTTCTTC.

The chain recombines TRBV14 with TRBJ1-2; the D gene is possibly TRBD1 (5 bases). The CDR3 covers 13 residues. The germline gives CDR1 SGHDN, CDR2 FVKESK. Trimming cost V 3 bases and J 2 bases, with 7 bases left between them. CDR3 sequence (DNA): TGTGCCAGCAGCCAGACAGCGAACTATGGCTACACCTTC. It codes for CASSQTANYGYTF.

This sequence joins TRBV28 and TRBJ2-1, with TRBD2 matching 13 bases. V shed 5 bases and J 7 bases; nucleotides not matched to a gene: 8. In germline, CDR1 is MDHEN, CDR2 SYDVKM. The CDR3 is 16 amino acids. The CDR3 DNA reads as TGTGCCAGCAGTCCTCCGGGACTAGCGGGATCAAATGAGCAGTTCTTC. Its protein product is CASSPPGLAGSNEQFF.

The chain joins TRBV7-3 to TRBJ2-1, with D maybe TRBD2 (7 bases). With 3 bases removed from V and 5 bases from J, the gap between germline ends came to 11 bases. Germline V gene data show CDR1 as SGHTA and CDR2 as FQGTGA. This CDR3 comprises 14 residues. The CDR3: CASSFQRDNNEQFF. The CDR3 bases are TGTGCCAGCAGCTTCCAGCGGGACAACAATGAGCAGTTCTTC.

The rearrangement joins TRBV7-9 to TRBJ1-2; 9 positions agree with TRBD1. CDR3 length equals 12 residues. The germline gives CDR1 SEHNR, CDR2 FQNEAQ (reference sequence). The V segment lost 5 bases and the J segment 10 bases; nucleotides outside the gene matches: 5. CDR3 in amino acids: CASSPGQGFYTF. The CDR3 nucleotides are TGTGCCAGCAGCCCGGGACAGGGATTCTACACCTTC.

This clone was counted only a few times. The V call is TRBV3-1 (or the pseudogene TRBV3-2), the J call TRBJ1-5, with TRBD1 matching over 7 bases. The CDR3 is 13 residues long. Germline lookup yields CDR1 LGHDT and CDR2 YNNKEL (reference sequence). Germline trimming cut 4 bases from V and 7 bases from J; bases unmatched to any gene: 4. The CDR3 sequence: CASSRQGAQPQHF. Here the CDR3 DNA reads TGTGCCAGCAGCCGACAGGGCGCCCAGCCCCAGCATTTT.

This clone was detected once. The rearrangement uses TRBV29-1 and TRBJ2-3; D may be TRBD2 (7 bases). The CDR3 is 14 amino acids. V shed 2 bases and J shed 8 bases, with 17 bases lying between them. The germline CDR1 and CDR2 sequences are SQVTM and ANQGSEA. The CDR3: CSVESAGAQGTQYF. CDR3 coding DNA: TGCAGCGTTGAATCTGCGGGGGCCCAAGGTACGCAGTATTTT.

The gene calls are TRBV14 and TRBJ2-2; no definite D call. Trimming cost V 0 bases and J 0 bases, with 8 bases left between them. The CDR3 is 16 residues long. Germline lookup yields CDR1 SGHDN and CDR2 FVKESK. The CDR3 loop is CASSQEGTPNTGELFF. In nucleotides, the CDR3 is TGTGCCAGCAGCCAAGAGGGCACCCCGAACACCGGGGAGCTGTTTTTT.

V gene TRBV7-8 combines with J gene TRBJ1-1, with TRBD1 as a possible D gene (5 bases). The germline gives CDR1 SGHVS, CDR2 FQNEAQ. The CDR3 contains 13 residues. Trimming removed 7 bases from V and 3 bases from J, with 12 bases in between. The CDR3 DNA is TGTGCCAGCAACGAGTGGGGGGACACTGAAGCTTTCTTT. It is translated as CASNEWGDTEAFF.

This rearrangement joins TRBV19 to TRBJ1-5, with TRBD1 matching 7 bases. CDR1 and CDR2 from the germline V gene are LNHDA and SQIVND (reference sequence). V lost 6 bases and J lost 6; bases outside the gene matches: 5. The length of the CDR3 is 13 residues. CDR3 residues: CASSLTGPQPQHF. The CDR3 region has the DNA TGTGCCAGTAGCTTGACAGGGCCTCAGCCCCAGCATTTT.

This chain uses TRBV7-9 with TRBJ1-4; 8 bases align to TRBD1. CDR3 size: 15 residues. Per germline, CDR1 SEHNR and CDR2 FQNEAQ (reference sequence). Trimming cost V 5 bases and J 5 bases; bases outside gene matches: 7. The CDR3 spells CASSPRDRLNEKLFF. The DNA of the CDR3 is TGTGCCAGCAGCCCGCGGGACAGGCTAAATGAAAAACTGTTTTTT.

The chain couples TRBV2 to TRBJ2-1, with 10 bases that match TRBD1. Germline CDR1 reads SNHLY; CDR2 reads FYNNEI. Trimming took 9 bases from V and 1 from J; bases not matched to a gene: 6. The CDR3 length is 15 residues. CDR3 DNA: TGTGCCAGTGGGACAGGGGTCGGATCCTACAATGAGCAGTTCTTC. Translation: CASGTGVGSYNEQFF.

This chain joins TRBV5-6 and TRBJ1-5, with D perhaps matching TRBD1 (5 bases). Germline CDR1 SGHDT, CDR2 YYEEEE. This CDR3 spans 13 amino acids. Trimming shortened V by 2 bases and J by 6 bases, and 9 bases separated the two germline ends. The CDR3 spells CASSFGGGQPQHF. CDR3 nucleotides: TGTGCCAGCAGCTTCGGGGGAGGTCAGCCCCAGCATTTT. Complete variable domain (other parts from reference TRBV5-6 and TRBJ1-5): DAGVTQSPTHLIKTRGQQVTLRCSPKSGHDTVSWYQQALGQGPQFIFQYYEEEERQRGNFPDRFSGHQFPNYSSELNVNALLLGDSALYLCASSFGGGQPQHFGDGTRLSIL.

The DNA for the CDR3 is TGTGCCACCAGTGATTTGAGGGTCAGGTCTGGGAGAGAGCAGTACGTC. Residues: CATSDLRVRSGREQYV. The chain links TRBV24-1 to TRBJ2-7; maybe TRBD2 (5 bases). The CDR3 sequence is 16 residues long. V shed 0 bases and J shed 7 bases, with 18 bases lying between them. Germline V gene lookup returns CDR1 KGHDR and CDR2 SFDVKD.

The rearrangement uses TRBV18 and TRBJ2-7, with 13 bases lining up with TRBD2. Unmatched junction bases numbered 15, after V lost 8 bases and J lost 5 bases. The CDR3 length is 17 residues. In germline, CDR1 is KGHSH, CDR2 LQKENI. The CDR3 loop reads CASTTGTSGIKTHEQYF. CDR3 coding DNA: TGTGCCAGCACGACTGGGACTAGCGGGATCAAAACCCACGAGCAGTACTTC.

J is TRBJ1-2 and V is TRBV11-2; 8 bases line up with TRBD1. V was clipped by 4 bases and J by 3 bases; unmatched bases: 7. The CDR3 length is 15 residues. From germline, CDR1 is SGHAT and CDR2 FQNNGV. CDR3 nucleotides: TGTGCCAGCAGCTCTCCGGCGGACAGGGACTATGGCTACACCTTC. The encoded protein is CASSSPADRDYGYTF.

This chain connects TRBV5-1 to TRBJ2-2; D may be TRBD2 (6 bases). Germline V gene lookup returns CDR1 SGHRS and CDR2 YFSETQ. Deletions cut 0 bases from V and 1 base from J, with 10 bases between. CDR3 length: 16 residues. DNA for the CDR3: TGCGCCAGCAGCTTGGTTGCGGGGCTGAACACCGGGGAGCTGTTTTTT. Its protein is CASSLVAGLNTGELFF.

This clone was observed a few times. The chain recombines TRBV5-6 with TRBJ1-5, with D uncertain. Germline lookup yields CDR1 SGHDT and CDR2 YYEEEE. The V end lost 0 bases, the J end lost 11 bases, and 15 bases lay between the germline ends. The CDR3 is 14 amino acids. The CDR3 DNA reads TGTGCCAGCAGCTTGGATCAGGTGCCGTGGTCCCAGCATTTT. Protein sequence: CASSLDQVPWSQHF.